The 30 T cell receptor beta chains below all came from one sample that was sequenced in a study of blood T cells in healthy people across ages. Primers used in a second PCR of about 7 to 12 cycles were a sample-barcoded 5' primer and a J-beta primer mix. TCRdb re-derived calls from the 5' RACE reads in MiXCR, one entry per CDR3 protein. Of approximately 320,000 distinct CDR3 sequences listed, 25% to 30% are singletons. The source material was blood. The receptor source for this set is a woman in her seventies in good health.

In this sample, this clonotype turned up many times. The gene calls are TRBV19 and TRBJ2-5, with 8 bases aligning to TRBD2. The DNA matches TRBJ2-1 better at its end, which makes the J call doubtful. CDR3 length: 14 amino acids. Germline CDR1 reads LNHDA; CDR2 reads SQIVND (reference sequence). CDR3 region: CASSSQRESFEQFF. The CDR3 DNA reads as TGTGCCAGTAGTAGCCAGCGGGAGAGTTTTGAGCAGTTCTTC.

A few counts support this clonotype. J is TRBJ2-3 and V is TRBV18, with D tentatively TRBD1 (6 bases). Germline loops: CDR1 KGHSH, CDR2 LQKENI. V lost 3 bases to trimming and J lost 6 bases, with 13 bases between them. The CDR3 runs to 14 residues. This chain's CDR3 is CASSPEQGKDTQYF. The CDR3 nucleotides read TGTGCCAGCTCACCCGAACAGGGCAAGGATACGCAGTATTTT.

The V call is TRBV20-1, the J call TRBJ2-5; D is ambiguous. CDR1 and CDR2 (germline): DFQATT, SNEGSKA (reference sequence). The V end lost 3 bases, the J end lost 1 base, and 18 bases lay between the germline ends. The CDR3 is made up of 16 amino acids. The CDR3 sequence: CSASDGWAKPQETQYF. CDR3 DNA sequence: TGCAGTGCTAGCGATGGTTGGGCTAAACCCCAAGAGACCCAGTACTTC.

This chain connects TRBV12-3 or TRBV12-4 to TRBJ2-5; D unresolved. V gave up 5 bases and J gave up 3 bases, with 22 bases separating them. The CDR3 has 17 amino acids. CDR3 coding DNA: TGTGCCAGCAGTCGGCGGCAGGCGATCTCTCTAAAAGAGACCCAGTACTTC. This translates into CASSRRQAISLKETQYF.

This clonotype was counted a few times. The chain couples TRBV7-2 to TRBJ2-5; D remains unclear. Looked up from germline, CDR1 is SGHTA and CDR2 is FQGNSA. The V gene lost 6 bases and the J gene lost 3 bases, with 14 bases spanning the gap. The CDR3 runs 14 residues. The CDR3 sequence is CASRTLSPEETQYF. CDR3 nucleotides: TGTGCCAGCAGAACGCTTAGCCCTGAAGAGACCCAGTACTTC.

Concerning this clonotype: One end of the junction does not line up with germline, which may come from a read error. V is TRBV7-6 and J is TRBJ1-5; D may be TRBD1 (5 bases). This CDR3 region has 15 residues. Germline CDR1 and CDR2: SGHVS and FNYEAQ. The CDR3 bases are TGTGCCAGCAGCTTAGTGGGGGGGAGCAATCAGCCCCGGCATTTT. It codes for CASSLVGGSNQPRHF. The complete variable domain, with remaining parts taken from reference TRBV7-6 and TRBJ1-5, reads GAGVSQSPRYKVTKRGQDVALRCDPISGHVSLYWYRQALGQGPEFLTYFNYEAQQDKSGLPNDRFSAERPEGSISTLTIQRTEQRDSAMYRCASSLVGGSNQPRHFGDGTRLSIL.

This clonotype was observed a handful of times. The V and J genes are TRBV6-5 and TRBJ2-7; the match to TRBD2 covers 10 bases. Germline CDR1 is MNHEY and CDR2 is SVGAGI. This CDR3 has 15 residues. The trim removed 6 bases at V and 5 bases at J, leaving 10 bases unmatched. CDR3 in amino acids: CASRAPSGSSHEQYF. The CDR3, as DNA: TGTGCCAGCAGGGCCCCTAGCGGGAGTTCACACGAGCAGTACTTC.

In its sample, this clonotype was seen many times. This rearrangement joins TRBV7-2 to TRBJ1-5; D perhaps matches TRBD1 (5 bases). V lost 4 bases and J 7 bases, leaving 14 bases between the germline ends. The germline V gene has CDR1 SGHTA and CDR2 FQGNSA. The CDR3 runs 14 residues. The CDR3 nucleotides are TGTGCCAGCAGCTCCGCAGGGCGCGGACAGCCCCAGCATTTT. Its translation: CASSSAGRGQPQHF.

This clonotype was seen more than once but under ten times. The chain couples TRBV20-1 to TRBJ2-2; TRBD2 aligns across 13 bases. Trimming at V came to 5 bases and at J to 4 bases, leaving 4 bases not matched to a gene. The length of the CDR3 is 15 residues. In germline, CDR1 is DFQATT, CDR2 SNEGSKA (reference sequence). The DNA of the CDR3 is TGCAGTGCTCAGGGGACTAGCGGGACCACCGGGGAGCTGTTTTTT. This codes for CSAQGTSGTTGELFF.

This clonotype was observed a handful of times. The V and J genes are TRBV18 and TRBJ1-6; D not certain. V was shortened by 4 bases and J by 7 bases, with 14 bases between the two germline ends. The CDR3 has 15 residues. CDR1 is KGHSH, CDR2 LQKENI, per germline. CDR3 in DNA: TGTGCCAGCTCACGTACGACGGGTGGGAATTCACCCCTCCACTTT. This encodes CASSRTTGGNSPLHF.

Only a few counts were recorded for this clonotype. V is TRBV4-2 and J is TRBJ2-3, with 12 bases identical to TRBD2. This CDR3 contains 17 residues. Germline V gives CDR1 LGHNA, CDR2 YNFKEQ. Losses at the gene ends were 0 bases for V and 9 bases for J; bases not matched to a gene: 10. In nucleotides, the CDR3 is TGTGCCAGCAGCCAAGAAGGACTAGCGGGACTGTTAAGGACGCAGTATTTT. This sequence encodes CASSQEGLAGLLRTQYF.

The V call is TRBV7-9, the J call TRBJ2-7; D is perhaps TRBD2 (6 bases). The CDR3 loop spans 14 amino acids. CDR1 and CDR2 (germline): SEHNR, FQNEAQ (reference sequence). The V end lost 5 bases, the J end lost 0 bases, and 11 bases lay between the germline ends. CDR3 nucleotides: TGTGCCAGCAGCCCCCGGGAGATCTCCTACGAGCAGTACTTC. Translation: CASSPREISYEQYF.

The chain is built from TRBV4-1 and TRBJ1-2; tentative D call: TRBD1 (5 bases). The CDR3 runs to 13 residues. CDR1 is MGHRA and CDR2 is YSYEKL in the germline V gene. Trimming removed 1 base from V and 6 bases from J, with 9 bases in between. CDR3 protein: CASSQAPRDGYTF. Written as DNA, the CDR3 is TGCGCCAGCAGCCAAGCCCCCAGGGATGGCTACACCTTC.

This chain connects TRBV19 to TRBJ2-7, with 16 bases fitting TRBD2. Germline loops: CDR1 LNHDA, CDR2 SQIVND (reference sequence). With 7 bases clipped from V and 6 bases from J, the junction kept 9 bases outside the gene matches. The CDR3 has 16 residues. Written as DNA, the CDR3 is TGTGCCAGTACCCCCGGGACTAGCGGGAGGGCCATCGAGCAGTACTTC. Amino acids: CASTPGTSGRAIEQYF.

The chain combines TRBV20-1 with TRBJ2-5; D assignment may be TRBD1 or TRBD2 (5 bases each). Trimming stripped 3 bases from V and 0 bases from J, with 11 bases between. The CDR3 is 14 amino acids. CDR1 and CDR2 (germline): DFQATT, SNEGSKA (reference sequence). This CDR3 reads CSASRGHYQETQYF. In nucleotides, the CDR3 is TGCAGTGCTAGCCGGGGCCACTACCAAGAGACCCAGTACTTC.

This clonotype was seen ten or more times. The chain is built from TRBV11-2 and TRBJ2-5; the match to TRBD1 covers 9 bases. The J call may be in error: the DNA end matches TRBJ2-7 better. The CDR3 has 18 amino acids. The germline CDR1 and CDR2 sequences are SGHAT and FQNNGV. CDR3 bases: TGTGCCAGCAGCACCAACAGGGGGCGCGTCATGAGGGACTACGAGCAGTACTTC. Translation gives CASSTNRGRVMRDYEQYF.

This clonotype was observed a few times. The J gene is TRBJ1-5, the V gene TRBV6-2 or TRBV6-3; D is unclear. V lost 5 bases to trimming and J lost 3 bases, with 11 bases between them. The CDR3 contains 14 residues. The germline CDR1 and CDR2 sequences are MNHEY and SVGEGT. CDR3 DNA: TGTGCCAGCAGTCGGTCAGAGACCAATCAGCCCCAGCATTTT. Residues: CASSRSETNQPQHF.

This clonotype showed up just a few times. The chain carries TRBV5-6 and TRBJ2-2; TRBD1 matches at 7 bases. There are 16 residues in the CDR3. The trim removed 3 bases at V and 3 bases at J, leaving 8 bases unmatched. Germline assignment: CDR1 SGHDT and CDR2 YYEEEE. The CDR3 reads CASSWRTGQYTGELFF. DNA of the CDR3: TGTGCCAGCAGCTGGCGGACGGGACAGTACACCGGGGAGCTGTTTTTT.

The rearrangement joins TRBV2 to TRBJ2-1; D possibly corresponds to TRBD2 (6 bases). Germline V gene data show CDR1 as SNHLY and CDR2 as FYNNEI. V lost 3 bases, J lost 4 bases, and 19 bases lay in between. The CDR3 is 17 residues long. CDR3 protein: CASSEVTSTRWYNEQFF. As DNA, the CDR3 is TGTGCCAGCAGTGAGGTGACGTCGACTAGGTGGTACAATGAGCAGTTCTTC.

The chain is built from TRBV12-3 or TRBV12-4 and TRBJ2-1; D unclear. CDR3 length: 18 residues. Trimming stripped 4 bases from V and 0 bases from J, with 19 bases between. The DNA of the CDR3 is TGTGCCAGCAGTTCCAGGCTCGTACCACTGAGCTCCTACAATGAGCAGTTCTTC. The encoded protein is CASSSRLVPLSSYNEQFF.

The V and J genes are TRBV4-1 and TRBJ1-2, with D maybe TRBD1 (6 bases). Trimming shortened V by 4 bases and J by 2 bases, and 14 bases separated the two germline ends. The CDR3 totals 15 residues. Germline V gives CDR1 MGHRA, CDR2 YSYEKL. The CDR3 protein is CASSPSITGNYGYTF. The CDR3 coding sequence is TGCGCCAGCAGCCCCTCGATTACAGGGAACTATGGCTACACCTTC.

This chain uses TRBV11-1 with TRBJ1-1; 7 positions match TRBD1. The CDR3 has 15 residues. CDR1 and CDR2 from the germline V gene are SGHAT and FQDESV (reference sequence). After removal of 6 bases from V and 4 bases from J, the junction contained 11 bases not matched to a gene. The CDR3 DNA is TGTGCCAGCAGATTGAGAGGGGGCGCCGGCACTGAAGCTTTCTTT. Translation gives CASRLRGGAGTEAFF. The complete variable domain, with remaining parts taken from reference TRBV11-1 and TRBJ1-1, reads EAEVAQSPRYKITEKSQAVAFWCDPISGHATLYWYRQILGQGPELLVQFQDESVVDDSQLPKDRFSAERLKGVDSTLKIQPAELGDSAMYLCASRLRGGAGTEAFFGQGTRLTVV.

At least ten counts were recorded for this clonotype. The chain is built from TRBV7-2 and TRBJ2-1; 8 bases are shared with TRBD2. The V and J ends lost 5 bases and 1 base, in that order; junction bases with no gene match: 7. CDR1 is SGHTA, CDR2 FQGNSA, per germline. The CDR3 covers 16 residues. CDR3 coding DNA: TGTGCCAGCAGCCGAAGCGGGAGCACTTCCTACAATGAGCAGTTCTTC. Translating gives CASSRSGSTSYNEQFF. The whole variable domain, filled in from reference TRBV7-2 and TRBJ2-1, reads GAGVSQSPSNKVTEKGKDVELRCDPISGHTALYWYRQSLGQGLEFLIYFQGNSAPDKSGLPSDRFSAERTGGSVSTLTIQRTQQEDSAVYLCASSRSGSTSYNEQFFGPGTRLTVL.

This clonotype showed up just a few times. The V gene is TRBV20-1, the J gene TRBJ1-5; 12 bases line up with TRBD1. This CDR3 is 15 amino acids long. The germline V gene has CDR1 DFQATT and CDR2 SNEGSKA (reference sequence). After removal of 6 bases from V and 4 bases from J, the junction contained 7 bases not matched to a gene. The CDR3 loop is CSANPGQGANQPQHF. CDR3 bases: TGCAGTGCGAACCCGGGACAGGGGGCGAATCAGCCCCAGCATTTT.

This clonotype was seen ten or more times. The chain joins TRBV7-2 to TRBJ1-2, with D perhaps matching TRBD1 (5 bases). Trimming removed 5 bases from V and 3 bases from J, with 16 bases in between. The CDR3 loop spans 15 amino acids. Germline V gene sequence: CDR1 SGHTA, CDR2 FQGNSA. CDR3 loop: CASSPTGGVDYGYTF. CDR3 bases: TGTGCCAGCAGCCCAACGGGGGGGGTAGACTATGGCTACACCTTC.

On this clonotype: The CDR3 ends on some other residue instead of the conserved phenylalanine or tryptophan, so this is likely a read error. The chain carries TRBV9 and TRBJ2-1; D is unresolved. The germline V and J ends were trimmed by 2 bases and 7 bases, with 13 bases remaining between them. The CDR3 totals 14 residues. Germline V gene data show CDR1 as SGDLS and CDR2 as YYNGEE. The CDR3 sequence: CASSVGPLGNEQFS. The DNA of the CDR3 is TGTGCCAGCAGCGTCGGCCCACTTGGAAATGAGCAGTTCTCC.

This clonotype appeared a few times. The rearrangement links TRBV13 to TRBJ1-2; possible D gene TRBD1, 5 bases. Per germline, CDR1 PRHDT and CDR2 FYEKMQ (reference sequence). V was pared by 7 bases and J by 4 bases, with 22 bases between. The CDR3 runs 16 residues. The CDR3, as DNA: TGTGCCAGCAAATATGGGTTGGGGCGGAACCGCTATGGCTACACCTTC. Encoded protein: CASKYGLGRNRYGYTF.

This clonotype was counted at least ten times. V gene TRBV12-3 or TRBV12-4 combines with J gene TRBJ1-4, with D possibly being TRBD1 (5 bases). V was clipped by 6 bases and J by 12 bases, with 14 bases between them. There are 12 residues in the CDR3. CDR3 in amino acids: CASSRGAGELFF. CDR3 DNA sequence: TGTGCCAGCAGCCGCGGGGCCGGGGAACTGTTTTTT.

This chain uses TRBV20-1 with TRBJ1-2; D might be TRBD1 (6 bases). CDR1 and CDR2 (germline): DFQATT, SNEGSKA (reference sequence). V lost 6 bases and J 1 base, leaving 15 bases between the germline ends. This CDR3 spans 14 amino acids. The CDR3 protein is CSARQDRHNYGYTF. The CDR3 DNA sequence: TGCAGTGCACGGCAGGACAGACATAACTATGGCTACACCTTC.

V and J are TRBV7-3 and TRBJ2-6; D gene unclear. The V and J ends lost 5 bases and 7 bases respectively, with 6 bases between them. The V gene's germline CDR1 is SGHTA and CDR2 FQGTGA. The CDR3 length is 12 residues. The CDR3 here is CASSARANVLTF. CDR3 in DNA: TGTGCCAGCAGCGCACGCGCCAACGTCCTGACTTTC. Variable domain in full (rest from reference TRBV7-3 and TRBJ2-6): GAGVSQTPSNKVTEKGKYVELRCDPISGHTALYWYRQSLGQGPEFLIYFQGTGAADDSGLPNDRFFAVRPEGSVSTLKIQRTERGDSAVYLCASSARANVLTFGAGSRLTVL.